The next 5 T cell receptor beta chains were all read from a single sample in a study of blood T cell repertoires in COVID-19. Sequencing used immunoSEQ multiplex PCR; TCRdb keeps in-frame clones, though not all of them. Of fewer than 130,000 clones listed, roughly 72% are singletons. The sample taken for sequencing was peripheral blood. Every receptor here comes from a man at least 80 years old with acute or convalescent COVID-19.

CDR3 loop: CASSMRNFYGYTF. As DNA, the CDR3 is TGTGCCAGTAGTATGCGAAACTTCTATGGCTACACCTTC. V and J are TRBV19 and TRBJ1-2; no clear D gene. V was cut by 3 bases and J by 4 bases, with 9 bases left in between. Germline CDR1 LNHDA, CDR2 SQIVND (reference sequence). The CDR3 has 13 amino acids.

The V gene is TRBV12-3 or TRBV12-4, the J gene TRBJ1-2, with 9 nucleotides matching TRBD1. V was clipped by 8 bases and J by 3 bases; unmatched bases: 4. The CDR3 loop spans 13 amino acids. CDR3 loop: CASHRGHDYGYTF. CDR3 nucleotide sequence: TGTGCCAGCCACAGGGGGCACGACTATGGCTACACCTTC.

The rearrangement uses TRBV25-1 and TRBJ2-7; D gene unclear. Germline V lookup: CDR1 MGHDK, CDR2 SYGVNS. V gave up 4 bases and J gave up 6 bases, with 13 bases separating them. The CDR3 is made up of 13 amino acids. The CDR3 sequence is CASSGYSSGEQYF. Here the CDR3 DNA reads TGTGCCAGCAGTGGGTATTCGTCGGGCGAGCAGTACTTC.

The chain carries TRBV19 and TRBJ1-1; no firm D call. Germline V lookup: CDR1 LNHDA, CDR2 SQIVND (reference sequence). The V end lost 3 bases, the J end lost 7 bases, and 9 bases lay between the germline ends. CDR3 length equals 12 residues. The CDR3 spells CASSIWQDEAFF. DNA of the CDR3: TGTGCCAGTAGTATTTGGCAGGATGAAGCTTTCTTT.

The rearrangement joins TRBV19 to TRBJ1-5; possible D gene TRBD1, 6 bases. The germline gives CDR1 LNHDA, CDR2 SQIVND (reference sequence). V was shortened by 6 bases and J by 2 bases, with 11 bases between the two germline ends. The CDR3 spans 14 residues. The DNA for the CDR3 is TGTGCCAGTAGAGGGGGAGATGGCAATCAGCCCCAGCATTTT. It translates to CASRGGDGNQPQHF.